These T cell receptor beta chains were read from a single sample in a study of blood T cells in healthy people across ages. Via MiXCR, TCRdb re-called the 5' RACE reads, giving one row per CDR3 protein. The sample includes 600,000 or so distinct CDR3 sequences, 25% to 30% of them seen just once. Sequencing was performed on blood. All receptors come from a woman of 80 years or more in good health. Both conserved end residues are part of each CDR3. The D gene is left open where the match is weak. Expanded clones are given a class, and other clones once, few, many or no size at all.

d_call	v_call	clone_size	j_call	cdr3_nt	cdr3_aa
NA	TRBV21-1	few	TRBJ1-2	TGTGCCAGCACCCGACGGGGGTCCCGGAAAATAAACTATGGCTACACCTTC	CASTRRGSRKINYGYTF
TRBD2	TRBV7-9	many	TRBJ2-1	TGTGCCAGCAGCTTAGCGCAGCGACTAGCGGGGGTGGAGCAGTTCTTC	CASSLAQRLAGVEQFF
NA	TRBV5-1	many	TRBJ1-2	TGCGCCAGCAGCTTGGTCGGTGGAACAGGACACTCCGCCTATGGCTACACCTTC	CASSLVGGTGHSAYGYTF
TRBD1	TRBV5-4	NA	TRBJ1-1	TGTGCCAGCAGCGCACCCGGGACAGGGGGACTTGAAGCTTTCTTT	CASSAPGTGGLEAFF
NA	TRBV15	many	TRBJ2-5	TGTGCCACCAGCAGGCCAAGGGGTGAAGAAGAGACCCAGTACTTC	CATSRPRGEEETQYF
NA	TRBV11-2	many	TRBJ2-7	TGTGCCAGCAGCCTGCGGGACCGCCTTCCCCACGAGCAGTACTTC	CASSLRDRLPHEQYF
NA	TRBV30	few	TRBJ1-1	TGTGCCTGGAATTACAGGGACGCTGAAGCTTTCTTT	CAWNYRDAEAFF
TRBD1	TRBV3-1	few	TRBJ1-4	TGTGCCAGCAGCCAAGCCCCGACAGGGATGGATGAAAAACTGTTTTTT	CASSQAPTGMDEKLFF
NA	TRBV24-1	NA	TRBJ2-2	TGTGCCACCAGTGTAGCAGGGAACACCGGGGAGCTGTTTTTT	CATSVAGNTGELFF
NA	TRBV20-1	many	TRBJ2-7	TGCAGTGTGCTCAAAGGATTCGTTGGTGCCTCCTACGAGCAGTACTTC	CSVLKGFVGASYEQYF
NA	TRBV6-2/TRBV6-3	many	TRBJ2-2	TGTGCCAGCAGCCGCACCGGGGAGCTGTTTTTT	CASSRTGELFF
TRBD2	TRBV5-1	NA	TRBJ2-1	TGCGCCAGCAGCTTCTCTCTTACAGCTAGCGGGAGAGAGCAGTTCTTC	CASSFSLTASGREQFF
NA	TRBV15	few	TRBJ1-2	TGTGCCACCAGCAAGGCAGGGGATGACTACACCTTC	CATSKAGDDYTF
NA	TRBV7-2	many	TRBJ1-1	TGTGCCAGCAGCTTAGCGTGGGCGGACGCTGAAGCTTTCTTT	CASSLAWADAEAFF
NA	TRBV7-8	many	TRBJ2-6	TGTGCCAGCAGCTGGATCCTGACTGGGGCCAACGTCCTGACTTTC	CASSWILTGANVLTF
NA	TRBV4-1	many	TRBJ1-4	TGCGCCAGCAGCCACCCAAGGGGGGGGGCTCCAACTAATGAAAAACTGTTTTTT	CASSHPRGGAPTNEKLFF
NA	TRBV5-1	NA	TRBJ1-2	TGCGCCAGCAGCCCTACCCGGGCAAACTATGGCTACACCTTC	CASSPTRANYGYTF
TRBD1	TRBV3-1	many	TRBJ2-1	TGTGCCAGCAGCCAGGCGGACAGGGGGCTTAATGAGCAGTTCTTC	CASSQADRGLNEQFF
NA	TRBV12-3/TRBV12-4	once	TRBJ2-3	TGTGCCAGCAGCCTCCGGGCGGCCTTGAGCACAGATACGCAGTATTTT	CASSLRAALSTDTQYF
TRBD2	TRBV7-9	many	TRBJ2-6	TGTGCCAGCAGACCTGCGGGGGAAGGTGGGGCCAACGTCCTGACTTTC	CASRPAGEGGANVLTF
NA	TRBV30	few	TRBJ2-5	TGTGCCTGGAGTGTAAAGGGGCTGGAGACCCAGTACTTC	CAWSVKGLETQYF
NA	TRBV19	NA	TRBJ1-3	TGTGCCAGTAGTATTGGATCGGGAGATCTCTCTGGAAACACCATATATTTT	CASSIGSGDLSGNTIYF
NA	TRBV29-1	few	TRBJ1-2	TGCAGCGTTGTTGAGGGCGGTGGCTACACCTTC	CSVVEGGGYTF
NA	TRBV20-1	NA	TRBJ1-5	TGCAGTGCTAGCCCCGGGACGGCTAGCAATCAGCCCCAGCATTTT	CSASPGTASNQPQHF
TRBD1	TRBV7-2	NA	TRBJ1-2	TGTGCCAGCAGCTTTTCGACAGGGGGAGACAGGCGGTACGACTATGGCTACACCTTC	CASSFSTGGDRRYDYGYTF
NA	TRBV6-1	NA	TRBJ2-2	TGTGCCAGCAACCCCAGAGGGAAAGGGGAGCTTATCGGGGAGCTGTTTTTT	CASNPRGKGELIGELFF
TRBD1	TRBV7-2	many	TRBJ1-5	TGTGCCAGCAGCATAAGGGACAGCCCTTCGGGGCCCCAGCATTTT	CASSIRDSPSGPQHF
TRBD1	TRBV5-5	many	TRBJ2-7	TGTGCCAGCAGCTTGGGGGTGACAGGGGGCTCCTACGAGCAGTACTTC	CASSLGVTGGSYEQYF
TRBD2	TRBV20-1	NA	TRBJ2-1	TGCAGTGCTAGAGTTCTAGCGGGGGGTAATGAGCAGTTCTTC	CSARVLAGGNEQFF
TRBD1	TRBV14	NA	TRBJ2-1	TGTGCCAGCAGGGACAGGTTTAAGGATGAGCAGTTCTTC	CASRDRFKDEQFF
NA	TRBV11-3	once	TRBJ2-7	TGTGCCAGCAGCAGGGGGGGAGGGGGCACCTACGAGCAGTACTTC	CASSRGGGGTYEQYF
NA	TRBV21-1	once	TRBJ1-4	TGTGCCAGCAGCCCTTCAAGGGACAGGGGAATAGGTGAAAAACGGTTTTTT	CASSPSRDRGIGEKRFF
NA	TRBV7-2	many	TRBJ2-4	TGTGCCAGCAGCCCCGCTGGGCAGGGGCTTTCGGCCAAAAACATTCAGTACTTC	CASSPAGQGLSAKNIQYF
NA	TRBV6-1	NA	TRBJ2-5	TGTGCCAGCAGTGACTTTCTGATCGGACAGTACTTC	CASSDFLIGQYF
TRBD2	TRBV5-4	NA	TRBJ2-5	TGTGCCAGCAGCACCGGACTAGCGGGACAGGAGACCCAGTACTTC	CASSTGLAGQETQYF
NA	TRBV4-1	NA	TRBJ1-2	TGCGCCGGCAGCCCAGAGTTCGAGCGGCTGGAGGGCTACACCTTC	CAGSPEFERLEGYTF
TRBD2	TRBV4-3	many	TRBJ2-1	TGCGCCAGCAGCCATGGGTACGGGCGGGGGGGCGACAATGAGCAGTTCTTC	CASSHGYGRGGDNEQFF
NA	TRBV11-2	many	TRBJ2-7	TGTGCCAGCAGCTTAGCTAGCGTCGATATTCAGTACTTC	CASSLASVDIQYF
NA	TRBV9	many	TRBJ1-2	TGTGCCAGCAGCGCGGGAACGGCTAACTATGGCTACACCTTC	CASSAGTANYGYTF
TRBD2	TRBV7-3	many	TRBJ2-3	TGTGCCAGCAGCTTGGGGCGGGGGGCGGATACGCAGTATTTT	CASSLGRGADTQYF
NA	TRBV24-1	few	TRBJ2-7	TGTGCCACAATCCGGGGAGAGGTTGGGGGCAACGAGCAGTACTTC	CATIRGEVGGNEQYF
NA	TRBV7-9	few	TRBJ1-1	TGTGCCAGCAGCCCGGACACTCGGAGGACTGAAGCTTTCTTT	CASSPDTRRTEAFF
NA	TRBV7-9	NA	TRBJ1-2	TGTGCCAGCAGCTTAGTTCCGGGCGGGAATGGCTACACCTTC	CASSLVPGGNGYTF
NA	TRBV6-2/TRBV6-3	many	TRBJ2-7	TGTGCCAGCAGGAAGGACAGTCGTTCCTACGAGCAGTACTTC	CASRKDSRSYEQYF
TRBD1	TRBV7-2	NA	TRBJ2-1	TGTGCCAGCAGTGACGGGACAGGGGGCAATGAGCAGTTCTTC	CASSDGTGGNEQFF
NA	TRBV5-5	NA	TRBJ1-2	TGTGCCAGCAGCTTGGATCTTACAGGGAGTACTAACTATGGCTACACCTTC	CASSLDLTGSTNYGYTF
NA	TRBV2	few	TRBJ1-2	TGTGCCAGCAGGGTCCACCAGGGGTACTATGGCTACACCTTC	CASRVHQGYYGYTF
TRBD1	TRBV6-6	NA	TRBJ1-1	TGTGCCATCGGGACAGGGATGGGTGAAGCTTTCTTT	CAIGTGMGEAFF
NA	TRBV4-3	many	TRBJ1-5	TGCGCCAGCAGCCAAGATTATCGGGGCAATCAGCCCCAGCATTTT	CASSQDYRGNQPQHF
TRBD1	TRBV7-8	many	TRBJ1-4	TGTGCCAGCAGCCTAAGACAGGGCAGGGATGAAAAACTGTTTTTT	CASSLRQGRDEKLFF
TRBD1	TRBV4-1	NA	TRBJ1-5	TGCGCCAGCAGCCAAGACCGAGGACAGGGGGCAGGTCAGCCCCAGCATTTT	CASSQDRGQGAGQPQHF
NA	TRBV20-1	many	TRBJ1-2	TGCAGTGCTTTCCTTCCGGGGGAGGGCTATGGCTACACCTTC	CSAFLPGEGYGYTF
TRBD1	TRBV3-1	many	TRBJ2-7	TGTGCCAGCAGCCAAGCACCGGGACAGGGAAAATACGAGCAGTACTTC	CASSQAPGQGKYEQYF